The clone carrying this T cell receptor beta chain appeared a few times. Its antigen is not known. This specimen belongs to a study of T-cell memory formation after mild COVID-19. Overall study findings and caveats: A subset of responding clones appeared in pre-infection memory, suggesting cross-reactive memory joined. CD4/CD8 balance characterized clones contracting day 15 to 85, and CD4+ skew characterized later expanders. Researchers report contracting CD4+ clones mostly in CM and EM, with CD8+ clones in EMRA.

TCRdb recomputed calls from the 5' RACE reads with MiXCR, one row per CDR3 protein. Of about 110,000 distinct CDR3 sequences in the sample, 17% were seen once. This receptor was identified in an adult woman who had mild COVID-19 (a few samples of this study predate the infection). Cell type and time point are not known. Sequenced input: PBMCs or a T cell subset sorted from them (not recorded which).

The CDR3 DNA is TGTGCCAGCAGCCGCGATGGGACACCGAGGGAGACCCAGTACTTC. Encoded protein: CASSRDGTPRETQYF. This rearrangement joins TRBV13 to TRBJ2-5; D might be TRBD1 (6 bases). The CDR3 is made up of 15 amino acids. Trimming stripped 5 bases from V and 5 bases from J, with 18 bases between. Germline assignment: CDR1 PRHDT and CDR2 FYEKMQ (reference sequence). Combining the CDR3 with reference TRBV13 and TRBJ2-5 gives the whole variable domain AAGVIQSPRHLIKEKRETATLKCYPIPRHDTVYWYQQGPGQDPQFLISFYEKMQSDKGSIPDRFSAQQFSDYHSELNMSSLELGDSALYFCASSRDGTPRETQYFGPGTRLLVL.